This entry is about one TCR beta chain. In the original analysis: Estimates of nucleated cell counts were drawn from the amplification of reference gene primers. Sequencing was performed with immunoSEQ multiplex PCR; in TCRdb, only in-frame clones are kept and a portion is missing. V and J calls and clone size are given by that table; D and trimming were obtained from the DNA. The data hold just under 350,000 clones, with over 70% observed a single time. The data stem from a study of blood T cell repertoires in COVID-19. Across the study: There were acute and convalescent COVID-19 samples, and they came from the United States, Italy and Spain. PBMCs, B-cell-depleted T cells, or T cells provided the cDNA or gDNA that made up the material.

Seattle patients were enrolled during active infection and followed longitudinally. Germline-derived CDR1 and CDR2 are MNHEY and SVGAGI. The CDR3 runs 15 residues. Trimming removed 2 bases from V and 3 bases from J; junction bases left unmatched: 5. The chain employs TRBV6-5 and TRBJ2-3, with 7 bases identical to TRBD1. This clonotype was sampled from a woman between 50 and 59 years old with COVID-19, enrolled during active disease. The sample consisted of peripheral blood. CDR3 nucleotide sequence: TGTGCCAGCAGTTACCGGGGACAGTTTACAGATACGCAGTATTTT. The encoded protein is CASSYRGQFTDTQYF.